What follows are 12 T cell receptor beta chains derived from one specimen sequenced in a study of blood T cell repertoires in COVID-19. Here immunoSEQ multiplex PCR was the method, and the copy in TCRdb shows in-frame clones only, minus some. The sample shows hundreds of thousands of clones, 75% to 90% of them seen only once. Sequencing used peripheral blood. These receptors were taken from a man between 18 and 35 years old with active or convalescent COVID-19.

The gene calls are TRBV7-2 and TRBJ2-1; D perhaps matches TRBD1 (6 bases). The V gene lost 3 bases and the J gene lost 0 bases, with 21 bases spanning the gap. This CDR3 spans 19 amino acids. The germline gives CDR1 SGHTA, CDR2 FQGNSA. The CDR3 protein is CASSLLPGAGPVSYNEQFF. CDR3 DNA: TGTGCCAGCAGCTTGTTGCCAGGGGCTGGCCCGGTCTCCTACAATGAGCAGTTCTTC.

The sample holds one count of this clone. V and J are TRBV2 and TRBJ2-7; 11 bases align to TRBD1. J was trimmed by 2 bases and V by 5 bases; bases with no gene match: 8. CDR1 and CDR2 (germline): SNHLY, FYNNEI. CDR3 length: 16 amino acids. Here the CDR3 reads CASSHPGQGGTYEQYF. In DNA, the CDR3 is TGTGCCAGCAGTCACCCGGGACAGGGGGGGACCTACGAGCAGTACTTC.

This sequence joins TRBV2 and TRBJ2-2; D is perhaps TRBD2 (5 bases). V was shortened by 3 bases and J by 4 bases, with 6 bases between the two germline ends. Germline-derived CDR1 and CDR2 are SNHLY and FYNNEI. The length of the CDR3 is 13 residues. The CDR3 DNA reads TGTGCCAGCAGTGATCGGGGCACCGGGGAGCTGTTTTTT. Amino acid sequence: CASSDRGTGELFF.

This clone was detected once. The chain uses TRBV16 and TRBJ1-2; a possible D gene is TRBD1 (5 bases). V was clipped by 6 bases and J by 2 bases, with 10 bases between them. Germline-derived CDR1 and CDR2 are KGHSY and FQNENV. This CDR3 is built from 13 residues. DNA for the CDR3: TGTGCCAGCAGTGACAGCCAGAACTATGGCTACACCTTC. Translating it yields CASSDSQNYGYTF.

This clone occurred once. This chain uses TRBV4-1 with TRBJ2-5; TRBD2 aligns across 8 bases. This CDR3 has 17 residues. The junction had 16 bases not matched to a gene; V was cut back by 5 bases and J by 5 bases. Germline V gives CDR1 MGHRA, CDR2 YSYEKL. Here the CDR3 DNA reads TGCGCCAGCAGCTCACTTCTGCCGGGGGGGCTCGGGGAGACCCAGTACTTC. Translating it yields CASSSLLPGGLGETQYF.

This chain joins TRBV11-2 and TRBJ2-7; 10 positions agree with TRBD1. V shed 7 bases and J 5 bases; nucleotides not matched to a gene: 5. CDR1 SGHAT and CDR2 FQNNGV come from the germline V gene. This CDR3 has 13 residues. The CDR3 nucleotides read TGTGCCAGCACGGGACAGGGGTTCCACGAGCAGTACTTC. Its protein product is CASTGQGFHEQYF.

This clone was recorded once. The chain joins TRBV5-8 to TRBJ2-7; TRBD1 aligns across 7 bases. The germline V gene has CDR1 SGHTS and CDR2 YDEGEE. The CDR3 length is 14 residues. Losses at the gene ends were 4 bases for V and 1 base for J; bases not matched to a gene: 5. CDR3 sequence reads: CASSLRDSSYEQYF. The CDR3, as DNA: TGTGCCAGCAGCCTCCGGGACAGTTCCTACGAGCAGTACTTC.

The CDR3 spells CASSCKQTECNQPQHF. CDR3 DNA: TGTGCCAGCAGTTGCAAACAGACGGAATGCAATCAGCCCCAGCATTTT. V gene TRBV6-5 combines with J gene TRBJ1-5, with D unresolved. V was shortened by 4 bases and J by 2 bases, with 15 bases between the two germline ends. CDR1 and CDR2 (germline): MNHEY, SVGAGI. CDR3 length: 16 amino acids.

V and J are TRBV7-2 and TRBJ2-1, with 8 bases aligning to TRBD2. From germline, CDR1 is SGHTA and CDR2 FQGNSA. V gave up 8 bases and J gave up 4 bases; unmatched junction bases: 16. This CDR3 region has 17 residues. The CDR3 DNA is TGTGCCAGCCTCCCTATGGCTAGCGGGTATGTATACAATGAGCAGTTCTTC. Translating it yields CASLPMASGYVYNEQFF.

The CDR3 loop is CASSQDPRASGGREQYF. The CDR3 coding sequence is TGTGCCAGCAGCCAAGATCCCCGGGCTAGCGGGGGTCGCGAGCAGTACTTC. J is TRBJ2-7 and V is TRBV3-1 (or the pseudogene TRBV3-2); 10 nucleotides match TRBD2. Looked up from germline, CDR1 is LGHDT and CDR2 is YNNKEL (reference sequence). The CDR3 runs to 17 residues. Germline trimming cut 0 bases from V and 6 bases from J; bases unmatched to any gene: 11.

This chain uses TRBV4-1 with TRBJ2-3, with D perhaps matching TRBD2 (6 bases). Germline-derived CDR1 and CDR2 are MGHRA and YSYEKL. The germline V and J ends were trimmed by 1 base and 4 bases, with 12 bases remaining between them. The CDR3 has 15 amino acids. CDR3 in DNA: TGCGCCAGCAGCCAAGTGACTAGTGGTTCAGATACGCAGTATTTT. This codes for CASSQVTSGSDTQYF.

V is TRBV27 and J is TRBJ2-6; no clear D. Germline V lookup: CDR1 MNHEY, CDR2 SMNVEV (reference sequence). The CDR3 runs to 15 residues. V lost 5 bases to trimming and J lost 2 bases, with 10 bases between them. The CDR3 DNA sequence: TGTGCCAGCAGTATCGAGCGTGCTGGGGCCAACGTCCTGACTTTC. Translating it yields CASSIERAGANVLTF.